Below, 5 T cell receptor beta chains from the same sample are listed, as sequenced in a study of identical twins. MiXCR, run by TCRdb on the 5' RACE reads, gives a single entry per CDR3 protein. The sample carries some 1,600,000 distinct CDR3 sequences, about 31% recorded once. Sequencing input: cord blood. The receptors were sampled from a newborn girl in good health.

The chain has TRBV9 and TRBJ2-5; no clear D. CDR3 size: 13 residues. Per germline, CDR1 SGDLS and CDR2 YYNGEE. V lost 1 base and J lost 5, with 9 bases in between. The CDR3 DNA reads TGTGCCAGCAGCGTATGGGGTTCCGAGACCCAGTACTTC. It yields the protein CASSVWGSETQYF.

This clonotype was picked up a small number of times. This sequence joins TRBV30 and TRBJ2-5, with 8 bases matching TRBD2. The J call may not be correct, given that the DNA end is closer to TRBJ2-7. Germline V lookup: CDR1 GTSNPN, CDR2 SVGIG (reference sequence). This CDR3 spans 14 amino acids. CDR3 DNA sequence: TGTGCCTGGAGTGTAGAGCGGGGGCGATACGAGCAGTACTTC. Translating it yields CAWSVERGRYEQYF.

V gene TRBV4-1 combines with J gene TRBJ1-4; D is unclear. Trimming pared 1 base from V and 3 bases from J, leaving 9 bases between. The CDR3 runs 15 residues. Germline CDR1 reads MGHRA; CDR2 reads YSYEKL. As DNA, the CDR3 is TGCGCCAGCAGCCAAGTATATGGGCCTAATGAAAAACTGTTTTTT. Translating gives CASSQVYGPNEKLFF.

There are many counts of this clonotype. The chain joins TRBV20-1 to TRBJ2-1; D unresolved. The CDR3 runs 11 residues. With 2 bases removed from V and 3 bases from J, the gap between germline ends came to 2 bases. Germline CDR1 is DFQATT and CDR2 is SNEGSKA (reference sequence). In DNA form, the CDR3 reads TGCAGTGCTAGATACTACAATGAGCAGTTCTTC. Amino acids: CSARYYNEQFF.

A note on this clonotype: This may come from a read error, since a much larger clone is one base off. V gene TRBV7-9 combines with J gene TRBJ2-3; 7 positions agree with TRBD2. From germline, CDR1 is SEHNR and CDR2 FQNEAQ (reference sequence). The CDR3 runs to 13 residues. The V segment lost 10 bases and the J segment 0 bases; nucleotides outside the gene matches: 4. The CDR3 loop reads CAIQRDSTDTQYF. CDR3 coding DNA: TGTGCCATCCAGCGGGATAGCACAGATACGCAGTATTTT.